These T cell receptor beta chains were read from a single sample in a study of T and B cells in COVID-19 patients. TCRdb fed the multiplex PCR reads into MiXCR, producing one record per CDR3 protein. The sample shows roughly 5,400 distinct CDR3 sequences, 27% of them seen only once. Sequenced sample: blood. The receptors originated from a human donor with active COVID-19. Both conserved end residues are part of each CDR3. The D gene is left open where the match is weak. Size tells how often a clone was seen (once, few, many) or the class of an expanded clone, and some rows leave it out.

j_gene: TRBJ1-5; d_gene: TRBD1; abundance: .; v_gene: TRBV20-1; CDR3aa: CSAPLPQGQAQPQHF; CDR3nt: TGCAGTGCACCATTACCACAGGGGCAGGCTCAGCCCCAGCATTTT
j_gene: TRBJ1-5; d_gene: TRBD1; abundance: many; v_gene: TRBV6-5; CDR3aa: CASSRGQGGNQPQHF; CDR3nt: TGTGCCAGCAGCCGTGGACAGGGGGGCAATCAGCCCCAGCATTTT
j_gene: TRBJ2-1; d_gene: .; abundance: few; v_gene: TRBV7-9; CDR3aa: CASSLDGGSYNEQFF; CDR3nt: TGTGCCAGCAGCTTAGACGGAGGGAGCTACAATGAGCAGTTCTTC
j_gene: TRBJ2-7; d_gene: TRBD2; abundance: .; v_gene: TRBV20-1; CDR3aa: CSAGPGLAGVEQYF; CDR3nt: TGCAGTGCTGGTCCGGGACTAGCGGGAGTGGAGCAGTACTTC
j_gene: TRBJ2-7; d_gene: TRBD2; abundance: many; v_gene: TRBV27; CDR3aa: CASSLFSGSSYEQYF; CDR3nt: TGTGCCAGCAGTTTATTTAGCGGGAGTTCCTACGAGCAGTACTTC
j_gene: TRBJ2-7; d_gene: .; abundance: .; v_gene: TRBV19; CDR3aa: CASSKTGTWEQYF; CDR3nt: TGTGCCAGTAGTAAAACCGGGACGTGGGAGCAGTACTTC
j_gene: TRBJ1-2; d_gene: TRBD1; abundance: .; v_gene: TRBV11-3; CDR3aa: CVSSFRQGSYGYTF; CDR3nt: TGTGTCAGCAGCTTTCGACAGGGTAGCTATGGCTACACCTTC
j_gene: TRBJ2-1; d_gene: TRBD2; abundance: .; v_gene: TRBV6-5; CDR3aa: CASSELSGLAGGNNEQFF; CDR3nt: TGTGCCAGCAGTGAACTATCGGGACTAGCGGGAGGGAACAATGAGCAGTTCTTC
j_gene: TRBJ2-7; d_gene: TRBD2; abundance: many; v_gene: TRBV12-3/TRBV12-4; CDR3aa: CASSGLAGEVGEQYF; CDR3nt: TGTGCCAGCAGTGGACTAGCGGGAGAAGTGGGCGAGCAGTACTTC
j_gene: TRBJ1-5; d_gene: .; abundance: many; v_gene: TRBV6-2/TRBV6-3; CDR3aa: CASVMYSNQPQHF; CDR3nt: TGTGCCAGCGTAATGTACAGCAATCAGCCCCAGCATTTT
j_gene: TRBJ2-1; d_gene: .; abundance: medium-sized; v_gene: TRBV15; CDR3aa: CATSSVPYNEQFF; CDR3nt: TGTGCCACCAGCAGTGTACCATACAATGAGCAGTTCTTC
j_gene: TRBJ2-1; d_gene: .; abundance: .; v_gene: TRBV29-1; CDR3aa: CSVEGGGSYNEQFF; CDR3nt: TGCAGCGTCGAGGGGGGAGGGTCTTACAATGAGCAGTTCTTC
j_gene: TRBJ1-5; d_gene: .; abundance: few; v_gene: TRBV5-1; CDR3aa: CASSLDGLISNQPQHF; CDR3nt: TGCGCCAGCAGCTTGGATGGTCTGATTAGCAATCAGCCCCAGCATTTT
j_gene: TRBJ1-6; d_gene: TRBD1; abundance: few; v_gene: TRBV11-3; CDR3aa: CASSHHRQGDSPLHF; CDR3nt: TGTGCCAGCAGCCACCACCGACAGGGTGATTCACCCCTCCACTTT